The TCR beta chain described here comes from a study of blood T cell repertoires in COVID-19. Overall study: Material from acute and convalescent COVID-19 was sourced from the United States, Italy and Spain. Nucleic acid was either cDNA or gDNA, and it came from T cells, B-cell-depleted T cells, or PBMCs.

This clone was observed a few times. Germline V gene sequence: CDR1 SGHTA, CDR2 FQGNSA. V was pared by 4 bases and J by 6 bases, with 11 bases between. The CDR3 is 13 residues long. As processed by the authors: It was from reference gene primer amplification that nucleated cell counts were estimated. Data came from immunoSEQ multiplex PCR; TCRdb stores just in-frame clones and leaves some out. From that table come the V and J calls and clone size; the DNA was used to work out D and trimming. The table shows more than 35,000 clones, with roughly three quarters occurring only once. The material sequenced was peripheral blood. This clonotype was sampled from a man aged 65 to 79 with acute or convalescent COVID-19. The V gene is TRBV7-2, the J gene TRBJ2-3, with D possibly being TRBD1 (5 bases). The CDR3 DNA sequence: TGTGCCAGCAGCTCCACCGCAGGGGATACGCAGTATTTT. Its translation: CASSSTAGDTQYF.